Each of the 26 T cell receptor beta chains below was sequenced from the same sample in a study of spatial heterogeneity in lung cancer. Stated time point: sample taken at primary tumor resection. TCRdb ran MiXCR on the 5' RACE reads and lists one entry per CDR3 protein. The repertoire has under 850 distinct CDR3 sequences, about two fifths of them found once; the top ten carry about 27%. Study results and caveats: The study found that expanded intratumoral alpha and beta TCR counts tracked tumor mutation counts.

No antigen is known for these receptors. The sample consisted of lung tumor tissue, taken at surgery. The receptor set was obtained from a male donor with early-stage non-small cell lung cancer.

Comments on this clonotype: This beta chain turned up in a library designed for alpha chains; as an off-target read, its abundance says little. The genes are TRBV4-1 and TRBJ1-2; tentatively, D is TRBD1 (6 bases). The ends were cut back, 2 bases at V and 10 bases at J, with 14 bases in the middle. This CDR3 is 13 amino acids long. Germline V gene data show CDR1 as MGHRA and CDR2 as YSYEKL. The CDR3 spells CASSQIQGEYYTF. CDR3 sequence (DNA): TGCGCCAGCAGCCAAATACAGGGAGAATACTACACCTTC.

This clonotype was counted only a few times. In a library made to pick up alpha chains, this beta chain is a stray read with a size that means little. CDR3 sequence: CASRREETQYF. The DNA of the CDR3 is TGTGCCAGCAGACGCGAAGAGACCCAGTACTTC. The chain has TRBV27 and TRBJ2-5; D gene uncertain. This CDR3 has 11 amino acids. The ends were cut back, 6 bases at V and 3 bases at J, with 5 bases in the middle. Germline V gene data show CDR1 as MNHEY and CDR2 as SMNVEV (reference sequence).

This clonotype is judged medium-sized. This beta chain appears as a stray read in a library generated for alpha chains; its size is not informative. The rearrangement joins TRBV12-3 or TRBV12-4 to TRBJ1-5; TRBD1 aligns across 7 bases. Trimming cost V 5 bases and J 5 bases; bases outside gene matches: 6. The CDR3 runs 14 residues. CDR3 nucleotides: TGTGCCAGCAGTGTTGACAGGGTTCATCAGCCCCAGCATTTT. Its translation: CASSVDRVHQPQHF.

In the case of this clonotype: For a library built for alpha chains, this beta chain is a stray read; little rests on its size. The chain employs TRBV5-1 and TRBJ1-1, with D possibly being TRBD1 (6 bases). The CDR3 is made up of 16 amino acids. Germline-derived CDR1 and CDR2 are SGHRS and YFSETQ. Deletions cut 4 bases from V and 1 base from J, with 17 bases between. The CDR3 loop reads CASSPGGQRKNTEAFF. The CDR3 DNA sequence: TGCGCCAGCAGCCCCGGGGGGCAGAGGAAGAACACTGAAGCTTTCTTT.

In its sample, this clonotype is large. Within a library made for alpha chains, this beta chain is off target, and its count is uninformative. The chain joins TRBV9 to TRBJ2-3, with D possibly TRBD2 on 5 matching bases. The CDR3 has 14 residues. Germline values: CDR1 SGDLS, CDR2 YYNGEE. The ends were cut back, 1 base at V and 0 bases at J, with 6 bases in the middle. The CDR3 nucleotides are TGTGCCAGCAGCGTATCGGGGAGCACAGATACGCAGTATTTT. Translated, it gives CASSVSGSTDTQYF. Full variable domain (rest looked up from reference TRBV9 and TRBJ2-3): DSGVTQTPKHLITATGQRVTLRCSPRSGDLSVYWYQQSLDQGLQFLIQYYNGEERAKGNILERFSAQQFPDLHSELNLSSLELGDSALYFCASSVSGSTDTQYFGPGTRLTVL.

This clonotype was seen a few times. The library was designed around alpha chains, so this beta chain is a stray read whose abundance carries little weight. V is TRBV27 and J is TRBJ1-1; D is uncertain. The CDR3 runs to 12 residues. Trimming took 5 bases from V and 5 from J, leaving 9 bases between them. Germline CDR1 MNHEY, CDR2 SMNVEV (reference sequence). CDR3 sequence: CASSPKGTEAFF. CDR3 nucleotide sequence: TGTGCCAGCAGTCCTAAGGGTACTGAAGCTTTCTTT.

As concerns this clonotype: This beta chain slipped into a library made for alpha chains as a stray read, so its size is not meaningful. The V and J genes are TRBV28 and TRBJ1-2; tentative D call: TRBD1 (6 bases). Germline V lookup: CDR1 MDHEN, CDR2 SYDVKM. The germline V and J ends were trimmed by 5 bases and 4 bases, with 17 bases remaining between them. CDR3 length: 15 residues. In DNA form, the CDR3 reads TGTGCCAGCAGTACCTACAGGGTAGATGGCTATGGCTACACCTTC. This encodes CASSTYRVDGYGYTF.

Note on this clonotype: This beta chain appears as a stray read in a library generated for alpha chains; its size is not informative. This chain uses TRBV6-2 or TRBV6-3 with TRBJ1-1; 7 nucleotides match TRBD1. The ends lost 6 bases at V and 6 bases at J; junction bases unmatched: 4. There are 12 residues in the CDR3. The germline V gene has CDR1 MNHEY and CDR2 SVGEGT. CDR3 protein: CASRSGQPEAFF. The CDR3 DNA sequence: TGTGCCAGCAGATCGGGACAGCCTGAAGCTTTCTTT.

By share, this clonotype ranks as large. Because it lacks the conserved phenylalanine or tryptophan at the end, this CDR3 is likely a read error. The DNA is omitted, as the CDR3 cannot be located on it reliably, and the CDR3 follows TCRdb's listing. This beta chain represents an off-target read in a library built for alpha chains; its size is of limited meaning. The chain employs TRBV3-1 and TRBJ2-3; the D segment call TRBD1 is taken from the table without a DNA check. From its first to its last residue, the CDR3 has 15 amino acids. CDR1 is LGHDT, CDR2 YNNKEL, per germline (reference sequence). CDR3 amino acids: CASSQGSNTGRDPVV.

As concerns this clonotype: This beta chain is off target for a library built for alpha chains, so its abundance means little. V usage is TRBV12-3 or TRBV12-4 and J usage is TRBJ2-3; 9 bases line up with TRBD2. The CDR3 length is 15 residues. V trimming: 2 bases; J trimming: 6 bases; junction bases outside the gene matches: 6. The CDR3 coding sequence is TGTGCCAGCAGTTTAAGGCTAGCGGGGCATGATACGCAGTATTTT. Protein: CASSLRLAGHDTQYF.

Comment on this clonotype: Because this beta chain is a stray read in a library intended to capture alpha chains, its abundance should not be given much weight. This sequence joins TRBV27 and TRBJ2-1; D perhaps matches TRBD2 (5 bases). The V end lost 0 bases, the J end lost 0 bases, and 6 bases lay between the germline ends. This CDR3 is 15 amino acids long. Germline V gene lookup returns CDR1 MNHEY and CDR2 SMNVEV (reference sequence). This chain's CDR3 is CASSLSAVSYNEQFF. CDR3 in DNA: TGTGCCAGCAGTTTATCAGCGGTCTCCTACAATGAGCAGTTCTTC.

By share of the sample, this clonotype is large (0.1 to 1%). This beta chain is an unintended read in a library built for alpha chains; its size means little. V and J are TRBV6-5 and TRBJ2-1; TRBD2 is a possible D gene (7 bases). V was trimmed by 2 bases and J by 9 bases, leaving 11 bases between them. CDR1 MNHEY and CDR2 SVGAGI come from the germline V gene. This CDR3 is 13 amino acids long. The CDR3 sequence is CASSYAAGAEQFF. The CDR3, as DNA: TGTGCCAGCAGTTACGCGGCGGGGGCTGAGCAGTTCTTC.

This clonotype was counted once. This beta chain is a stray sequence in a library constructed for alpha chains; its clone size is not meaningful. This chain joins TRBV5-1 and TRBJ1-6; 9 positions agree with TRBD1. Per the germline V gene, CDR1 is SGHRS and CDR2 is YFSETQ. V shed 4 bases and J 9 bases; nucleotides not matched to a gene: 5. CDR3 length equals 14 residues. The CDR3 spells CASSLGQGSSPLHF. DNA of the CDR3: TGCGCCAGCAGCCTCGGACAGGGGTCTTCACCCCTCCACTTT.

As concerns this clonotype: The library was designed around alpha chains, so this beta chain is a stray read whose abundance carries little weight. The chain recombines TRBV27 with TRBJ2-3, with 9 positions matching TRBD2. The CDR3 runs 13 residues. Germline V gene data show CDR1 as MNHEY and CDR2 as SMNVEV (reference sequence). The CDR3 coding sequence is TGTGCGACTAGCGGAGGGGGTTCAGATACGCAGTATTTT. It codes for CATSGGGSDTQYF.

Comments on this clonotype: Within a library made for alpha chains, this beta chain is off target, and its count is uninformative. The V call is TRBV6-5, the J call TRBJ1-5; unclear D gene. CDR1 and CDR2 (germline): MNHEY, SVGAGI. The CDR3 has 12 residues. The V and J ends lost 0 bases and 7 bases respectively, with 4 bases between them. CDR3 bases: TGTGCCAGCAGTTACTCTGGCCAGCCCCAGCATTTT. Translated: CASSYSGQPQHF.

This clonotype is classed as large. As an off-target read in a library built for alpha chains, this beta chain has a frequency of little significance. The CDR3 loop is CASSQSASEGQETQYF. CDR3 bases: TGCGCCAGCAGCCAAAGTGCGTCAGAAGGTCAAGAGACCCAGTACTTC. This sequence joins TRBV4-1 and TRBJ2-5; D gene unclear. V gave up 2 bases and J gave up 2 bases, with 15 bases separating them. The germline V gene has CDR1 MGHRA and CDR2 YSYEKL. The CDR3 is 16 residues long.

Details on this clonotype: This beta chain came through as a stray read in a library set up for alpha chains, and its size says little. This rearrangement joins TRBV27 to TRBJ1-1; 9 bases map to TRBD1. The ends lost 5 bases at V and 5 bases at J; junction bases unmatched: 6. Germline values: CDR1 MNHEY, CDR2 SMNVEV (reference sequence). The CDR3 has 14 amino acids. The DNA of the CDR3 is TGTGCCAGCAGTCCACAGGGGGCATCGACTGAAGCTTTCTTT. Translation gives CASSPQGASTEAFF.

This clonotype has a handful of counts. The library was built for alpha chains, so this beta chain is an off-target read and its size means little. The V gene is TRBV6-6, the J gene TRBJ1-2; 9 nucleotides agree with TRBD1. The V and J ends lost 10 bases and 5 bases, in that order; junction bases with no gene match: 5. CDR1 MNHNY and CDR2 SVGAGI come from the germline V gene (reference sequence). The CDR3 length is 12 residues. CDR3 region: CAISGQGYGYTF. CDR3 DNA sequence: TGTGCCATCTCGGGACAGGGTTATGGCTACACCTTC.

This clonotype qualifies as hyperexpanded. Because the library targeted alpha chains, this beta chain is an off-target read whose size means little. The chain uses TRBV25-1 and TRBJ2-2; D perhaps matches TRBD2 (5 bases). CDR1 and CDR2 from the germline V gene are MGHDK and SYGVNS. Trimming cost V 2 bases and J 15 bases, with 19 bases left between them. This CDR3 is 14 amino acids long. The DNA of the CDR3 is TGTGCCAGCAGTGAAGTTTTCGGGGAGCTGTTTTTGTTTTTT. This sequence encodes CASSEVFGELFLFF.

As to this clonotype: Since it is a stray read in a library aimed at alpha chains, this beta chain has a size that is not meaningful. This chain connects TRBV3-1 to TRBJ1-2, with 9 bases aligning to TRBD1. The CDR3 length is 15 residues. J was trimmed by 2 bases and V by 2 bases; bases with no gene match: 3. Germline CDR1 LGHDT, CDR2 YNNKEL (reference sequence). This chain's CDR3 is CASSQKTGGNYGYTF. In nucleotides, the CDR3 is TGTGCCAGCAGCCAAAAGACAGGGGGGAACTATGGCTACACCTTC.

The table lists this clonotype with a few counts. This beta chain is an off-target read within a library intended for alpha chains, so its frequency means little. The genes are TRBV13 and TRBJ1-5, with unresolved D. Germline CDR1 PRHDT, CDR2 FYEKMQ (reference sequence). The ends were cut back, 0 bases at V and 4 bases at J, with 7 bases in the middle. The CDR3 loop spans 14 amino acids. The CDR3 region is CASSLGLTNQPQHF. CDR3 nucleotide sequence: TGTGCCAGCAGCTTAGGGCTGACAAATCAGCCCCAGCATTTT.

Within the sample, this clonotype is large (0.1 to 1%). A library made for alpha chains picked up this beta chain off target, so its size means little. The CDR3 spells CASSQGAYEETQYF. CDR3 bases: TGTGCCAGCAGTCAGGGGGCGTATGAAGAGACCCAGTACTTC. The rearrangement links TRBV2 to TRBJ2-5; TRBD1 matches 8 bases. Trimming cost V 5 bases and J 3 bases; bases outside gene matches: 5. Germline lookup yields CDR1 SNHLY and CDR2 FYNNEI. The CDR3 is 14 residues long.

This clonotype rates as large. This beta chain slipped into a library made for alpha chains as a stray read, so its size is not meaningful. V and J are TRBV19 and TRBJ2-3; 11 bases are a match to TRBD2. Germline lookup yields CDR1 LNHDA and CDR2 SQIVND (reference sequence). The V gene end was trimmed by 6 bases and the J gene end by 3 bases; junction bases not matched to a gene: 2. The CDR3 consists of 14 residues. The CDR3 protein is CASRRTSGTDTQYF. In DNA, the CDR3 is TGTGCCAGTAGGAGGACTAGCGGGACAGATACGCAGTATTTT. Full variable domain (missing parts from reference TRBV19 and TRBJ2-3): DGGITQSPKYLFRKEGQNVTLSCEQNLNHDAMYWYRQDPGQGLRLIYYSQIVNDFQKGDIAEGYSVSREKKESFPLTVTSAQKNPTAFYLCASRRTSGTDTQYFGPGTRLTVL.

Notes on this clonotype: The library was prepared for alpha chains; this beta chain is a stray read, so its frequency means little. The V and J genes are TRBV9 and TRBJ1-5; D call uncertain. V was pared by 2 bases and J by 2 bases, with 11 bases between. Per the germline V gene, CDR1 is SGDLS and CDR2 is YYNGEE. This CDR3 spans 15 amino acids. The CDR3 DNA is TGTGCCAGCAGCGTCGAGGGTTTAGGCAATCAGCCCCAGCATTTT. Its translation is CASSVEGLGNQPQHF.

For this clonotype: This beta chain is a stray sequence in a library constructed for alpha chains; its clone size is not meaningful. This rearrangement joins TRBV4-1 to TRBJ1-1; maybe TRBD1 (6 bases). This CDR3 contains 14 residues. V lost 3 bases and J 3 bases, leaving 11 bases between the germline ends. Germline V gene lookup returns CDR1 MGHRA and CDR2 YSYEKL. In DNA form, the CDR3 reads TGCGCCAGCAGCCATTCGGACAGAGACACTGAAGCTTTCTTT. Its protein is CASSHSDRDTEAFF.

On this clonotype itself: The size of this beta chain means little, since it is a stray read in a library made for alpha chains. The chain carries TRBV29-1 and TRBJ2-2; possibly TRBD2 for D (5 bases). The CDR3 runs to 12 residues. V was trimmed by 7 bases and J by 5 bases, leaving 11 bases between them. Germline-derived CDR1 and CDR2 are SQVTM and ANQGSEA. CDR3 bases: TGCAGCGCCCGAGGGTTAACCGGGGAGCTGTTTTTT. Amino acids: CSARGLTGELFF.